These 20 T cell receptor beta chains came from one sample sequenced in a study of patients and donors after allogeneic stem cell transplantation. TCRdb reprocessed the RT-PCR reads with MiXCR, giving one entry per CDR3 protein. Here the sample spans fewer than 30,000 distinct CDR3 sequences, about 45% being singletons. The sequenced sample consisted of blood, either unsorted or a sorted T cell fraction (not recorded which). These receptors all come from a human donor who was either an allogeneic HSCT recipient or a stem cell or donor lymphocyte infusion donor (not recorded which). It is not recorded whose cells these are; they may come from a transplant donor.

The table lists this clonotype with a few counts. The chain is built from TRBV7-9 and TRBJ1-1, with D uncertain. Trimming took 0 bases from V and 1 from J, leaving 9 bases between them. This CDR3 region has 15 residues. The V gene's germline CDR1 is SEHNR and CDR2 FQNEAQ (reference sequence). CDR3 residues: CASSLAVPKNTEAFF. DNA of the CDR3: TGTGCCAGCAGCTTAGCGGTCCCAAAGAACACTGAAGCTTTCTTT.

The chain recombines TRBV28 with TRBJ1-2, with D tentatively TRBD1 (6 bases). V lost 3 bases and J 5 bases, leaving 16 bases between the germline ends. The CDR3 extends over 15 amino acids. CDR1 is MDHEN and CDR2 is SYDVKM in the germline V gene. CDR3 DNA sequence: TGTGCCAGCAGTTTTGACGCGAGGGGGAATTATGGCTACACCTTC. Translated: CASSFDARGNYGYTF.

This chain uses TRBV5-1 with TRBJ2-7, with D hard to call. Germline values: CDR1 SGHRS, CDR2 YFSETQ. This CDR3 contains 13 residues. V was pared by 4 bases and J by 2 bases, with 10 bases between. Here the CDR3 reads CASSILSPYEQYF. CDR3 nucleotide sequence: TGCGCCAGCAGCATATTGAGTCCCTACGAGCAGTACTTC.

The CDR3 nucleotides are TGCAGTGCTAGAGGTCATACAGGGAACATTCAGTACTTC. The encoded protein is CSARGHTGNIQYF. The chain employs TRBV20-1 and TRBJ2-4, with D possibly matching TRBD1 (6 bases). CDR3 length: 13 residues. CDR1 DFQATT and CDR2 SNEGSKA come from the germline V gene (reference sequence). Trimming pared 1 base from V and 7 bases from J, leaving 11 bases between.

The V call is TRBV10-3, the J call TRBJ2-5; 12 positions agree with TRBD2. Germline values: CDR1 ENHRY, CDR2 SYGVKD. This CDR3 comprises 15 residues. The V and J ends lost 10 bases and 1 base, in that order; junction bases with no gene match: 7. This chain's CDR3 is CATKTSGGIQETQYF. Here the CDR3 DNA reads TGTGCCACGAAGACTAGCGGGGGAATCCAAGAGACCCAGTACTTC.

This clonotype occurred a few times. The chain carries TRBV9 and TRBJ2-1; 10 bases map to TRBD1. This CDR3 contains 17 residues. Trimming removed 0 bases from V and 8 bases from J; junction bases left unmatched: 11. CDR1 is SGDLS and CDR2 is YYNGEE in the germline V gene. CDR3 region: CASSVASGTGVWDEQFF. CDR3 bases: TGTGCCAGCAGCGTAGCTTCCGGGACAGGGGTTTGGGATGAGCAGTTCTTC.

The V and J genes are TRBV6-5 and TRBJ2-7; TRBD1 agrees at 11 bases. Per the germline V gene, CDR1 is MNHEY and CDR2 is SVGAGI. The CDR3 sequence is 15 residues long. The ends lost 0 bases at V and 3 bases at J; junction bases unmatched: 1. CDR3 sequence (DNA): TGTGCCAGCAGTTACTCGGGACAGGGGGGCTACGAGCAGTACTTC. This gives the protein CASSYSGQGGYEQYF.

The chain uses TRBV6-5 and TRBJ1-3, with a possible D match to TRBD1 (5 bases). Germline assignment: CDR1 MNHEY and CDR2 SVGAGI. The CDR3 sequence is 16 residues long. Between the trimmed V and J ends, which lost 5 bases and 2 bases, there was a span of 16 bases. The CDR3 DNA follows: TGTGCCAGCAGTCCAATGGGACGAGGGGCTGGAAACACCATATATTTT. Protein product: CASSPMGRGAGNTIYF.

V usage is TRBV5-6 and J usage is TRBJ1-6; 8 positions agree with TRBD1. This CDR3 has 16 amino acids. In germline, CDR1 is SGHDT, CDR2 YYEEEE. J gave up 7 bases and V 1 base, and 7 bases lay outside the gene matches. The CDR3 loop is CASSLLGTGTNSPLHF. CDR3 nucleotides: TGTGCCAGCAGCTTGCTCGGGACAGGAACAAATTCACCCCTCCACTTT. Looking up the rest from reference TRBV5-6 and TRBJ1-6 gives the full variable domain: DAGVTQSPTHLIKTRGQQVTLRCSPKSGHDTVSWYQQALGQGPQFIFQYYEEEERQRGNFPDRFSGHQFPNYSSELNVNALLLGDSALYLCASSLLGTGTNSPLHFGNGTRLTVT.

This clonotype was seen more than once but under ten times. This chain joins TRBV7-3 and TRBJ2-2; 7 bases align to TRBD1. V lost 1 base, J lost 4 bases, and 0 bases stayed unmatched. This CDR3 has 14 residues. CDR1 is SGHTA and CDR2 is FQGTGA in the germline V gene. CDR3 in amino acids: CASSLRQGTGELFF. The CDR3 DNA follows: TGTGCCAGCAGCTTAAGACAGGGCACCGGGGAGCTGTTTTTT.

The V and J genes are TRBV5-1 and TRBJ2-1; 9 nucleotides match TRBD2. This CDR3 has 17 residues. The V and J ends lost 0 bases and 9 bases, in that order; junction bases with no gene match: 13. Germline V CDR1 and CDR2: SGHRS, YFSETQ. CDR3 amino acids: CASSLAGSLAGRGEQFF. The CDR3 region has the DNA TGCGCCAGCAGCTTGGCCGGCAGTCTAGCGGGAAGAGGTGAGCAGTTCTTC.

A few counts support this clonotype. The CDR3 region is CASSLENGRINEQFF. In nucleotides, the CDR3 is TGCGCCAGCAGCTTGGAAAACGGGAGGATCAATGAGCAGTTCTTC. V usage is TRBV5-1 and J usage is TRBJ2-1, with TRBD2 matching over 7 bases. Germline V gives CDR1 SGHRS, CDR2 YFSETQ. The CDR3 contains 15 residues. The trim removed 0 bases at V and 6 bases at J, leaving 6 bases unmatched.

The rearrangement uses TRBV25-1 and TRBJ2-5, with 10 bases fitting TRBD1. V was clipped by 6 bases and J by 6 bases; unmatched bases: 4. Germline CDR1 MGHDK, CDR2 SYGVNS. This CDR3 is 13 amino acids long. CDR3 nucleotides: TGTGCCAGCAGGACAGGGGGCGCGAAGACCCAGTACTTC. It translates to CASRTGGAKTQYF.

In this sample, this clonotype turned up a few times. The CDR3 here is CASTPDRGLNQPQHF. For the CDR3, the DNA is TGTGCCAGTACTCCAGACAGGGGGCTCAATCAGCCCCAGCATTTT. The chain combines TRBV19 with TRBJ1-5; 10 bases match TRBD1. The CDR3 totals 15 residues. Germline values: CDR1 LNHDA, CDR2 SQIVND (reference sequence). V trimming: 7 bases; J trimming: 3 bases; junction bases outside the gene matches: 6. Using reference TRBV19 and TRBJ1-5 for the parts outside the CDR3, the full variable domain is DGGITQSPKYLFRKEGQNVTLSCEQNLNHDAMYWYRQDPGQGLRLIYYSQIVNDFQKGDIAEGYSVSREKKESFPLTVTSAQKNPTAFYLCASTPDRGLNQPQHFGDGTRLSIL.

This clonotype has only a few counts. The chain joins TRBV5-1 to TRBJ2-1, with D hard to call. Trimming took 0 bases from V and 8 from J, leaving 9 bases between them. Germline V gives CDR1 SGHRS, CDR2 YFSETQ. This CDR3 spans 13 amino acids. The CDR3 DNA is TGCGCCAGCAGCTTGGATTACACCGATGAGCAGTTCTTC. Amino acid sequence: CASSLDYTDEQFF.

The gene calls are TRBV20-1 and TRBJ2-7, with TRBD1 matching 10 bases. V trimming: 6 bases; J trimming: 4 bases; junction bases outside the gene matches: 9. The CDR3 sequence is 14 residues long. The germline V gene encodes CDR1 DFQATT and CDR2 SNEGSKA (reference sequence). The CDR3 DNA reads as TGCAGTGCCGACCTTGGGACAGGGGTGTACGAGCAGTACTTC. Protein: CSADLGTGVYEQYF.

This clonotype was counted at least ten times. The chain employs TRBV18 and TRBJ1-5; possibly TRBD1 for D (5 bases). This CDR3 contains 13 residues. CDR1 and CDR2 (germline): KGHSH, LQKENI. Trimming pared 8 bases from V and 3 bases from J, leaving 11 bases between. The CDR3 spells CASRAQDNQPQHF. The CDR3, as DNA: TGTGCCAGCCGAGCACAGGACAATCAGCCCCAGCATTTT.

The chain uses TRBV5-6 and TRBJ1-5; TRBD1 aligns across 9 bases. J was trimmed by 1 base and V by 4 bases; bases with no gene match: 6. The CDR3 runs 16 residues. The germline V gene has CDR1 SGHDT and CDR2 YYEEEE. The CDR3 DNA is TGTGCCAGCAGCCGGGGGACAGGGAAGAGCAATCAGCCCCAGCATTTT. This sequence encodes CASSRGTGKSNQPQHF.

Only a few counts were recorded for this clonotype. V usage is TRBV11-2 and J usage is TRBJ2-7; D might be TRBD1 (6 bases). The CDR3 contains 15 residues. V lost 1 base, J lost 5 bases, and 15 bases lay in between. The V gene's germline CDR1 is SGHAT and CDR2 FQNNGV. This chain's CDR3 is CASSLVTGRENEQYF. In nucleotides, the CDR3 is TGTGCCAGCAGCTTAGTAACAGGGCGAGAAAACGAGCAGTACTTC.

The CDR3 DNA sequence: TGTGCCAGCGGTAAAACAGGGGCGGACAATCAGCCCCAGCATTTT. Residues: CASGKTGADNQPQHF. The chain uses TRBV6-5 and TRBJ1-5, with 7 bases lining up with TRBD1. With 8 bases clipped from V and 3 bases from J, the junction kept 10 bases outside the gene matches. Germline V gene data show CDR1 as MNHEY and CDR2 as SVGAGI. This CDR3 contains 15 residues.